Below are 6 T cell receptor beta chains sequenced from a single sample in a study of cytomegalovirus exposure and HLA in healthy donors. Both 60 Vbeta primers and 13 Jbeta primers went into the PCR. Assay: immunoSEQ multiplex PCR; the TCRdb copy retains only in-frame clones and omits some. The sample has about 160,000 clones; roughly 71% are singletons. Sequencing was performed on PBMCs. Source of these receptors: a male donor in good health and CMV-seropositive.

This chain connects TRBV30 to TRBJ1-6; D perhaps matches TRBD1 (6 bases). The V gene's germline CDR1 is GTSNPN and CDR2 SVGIG (reference sequence). The ends were cut back, 2 bases at V and 1 base at J, with 15 bases in the middle. There are 17 residues in the CDR3. Written as DNA, the CDR3 is TGTGCCTGGAGTCGTCCCAGGGGAGTGTCCTATAATTCACCCCTCCACTTT. Its translation: CAWSRPRGVSYNSPLHF.

V gene TRBV2 combines with J gene TRBJ2-7; TRBD1 matches 9 bases. The CDR3 sequence is 14 residues long. The germline V gene encodes CDR1 SNHLY and CDR2 FYNNEI. Trimming cost V 8 bases and J 2 bases; bases outside gene matches: 7. In DNA form, the CDR3 reads TGTGCCAGCGGGGAACAGGGGGCTACCTACGAGCAGTACTTC. It encodes CASGEQGATYEQYF. The full variable domain, completed using reference TRBV2 and TRBJ2-7, is EPEVTQTPSHQVTQMGQEVILRCVPISNHLYFYWYRQILGQKVEFLVSFYNNEISEKSEIFDDQFSVERPDGSNFTLKIRSTKLEDSAMYFCASGEQGATYEQYFGPGTRLTVT.

The chain carries TRBV5-1 and TRBJ2-5, with D perhaps matching TRBD2 (6 bases). The V end lost 2 bases, the J end lost 5 bases, and 22 bases lay between the germline ends. The CDR3 is made up of 17 amino acids. Per germline, CDR1 SGHRS and CDR2 YFSETQ. CDR3 region: CASSFVKGGALGETQYF. For the CDR3, the DNA is TGCGCCAGCAGCTTTGTGAAGGGCGGGGCCTTGGGGGAGACCCAGTACTTC.

The rearrangement links TRBV2 to TRBJ1-2; D may be TRBD1 (5 bases). V dropped 9 bases and J dropped 7 bases, with 18 bases sitting between them. The germline V gene encodes CDR1 SNHLY and CDR2 FYNNEI. This CDR3 is 13 amino acids long. This CDR3 reads CASTRVLESGYTF. CDR3 coding DNA: TGTGCCAGTACCAGGGTGCTAGAGAGTGGCTACACCTTC.

The J gene is TRBJ2-3, the V gene TRBV5-1; D gene unclear. Per the germline V gene, CDR1 is SGHRS and CDR2 is YFSETQ. CDR3 length: 12 amino acids. V was trimmed by 1 base and J by 3 bases, leaving 3 bases between them. DNA for the CDR3: TGCGCCAGCAGCTTGCTTACAGATACGCAGTATTTT. It encodes CASSLLTDTQYF.

CDR3 DNA sequence: TGTGCCAGACCTTTTGACAGGAACTCCTACGAGCAGTACTTC. This translates into CARPFDRNSYEQYF. The genes are TRBV19 and TRBJ2-7; D might be TRBD1 (6 bases). Germline V gene data show CDR1 as LNHDA and CDR2 as SQIVND (reference sequence). This CDR3 comprises 14 residues. V gave up 9 bases and J gave up 0 bases, with 15 bases separating them.